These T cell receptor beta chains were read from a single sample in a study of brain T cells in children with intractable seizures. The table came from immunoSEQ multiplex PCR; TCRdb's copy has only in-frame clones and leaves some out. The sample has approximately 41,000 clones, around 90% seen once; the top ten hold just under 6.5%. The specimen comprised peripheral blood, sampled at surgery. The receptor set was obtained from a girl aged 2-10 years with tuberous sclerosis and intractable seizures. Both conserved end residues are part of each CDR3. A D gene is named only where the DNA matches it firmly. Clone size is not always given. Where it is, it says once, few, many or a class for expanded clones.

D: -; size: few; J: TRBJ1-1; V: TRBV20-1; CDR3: CSAIANTEAFF; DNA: TGCAGTGCTATAGCGAACACTGAAGCTTTCTTT
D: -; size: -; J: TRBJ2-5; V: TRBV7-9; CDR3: CASSVRGTQYF; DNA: TGTGCCAGCAGCGTCAGGGGGACCCAGTACTTC
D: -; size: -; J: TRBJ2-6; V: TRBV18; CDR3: CASSPERAAGANVLTF; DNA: TGTGCCAGCTCACCAGAGAGGGCCGCTGGGGCCAACGTCCTGACTTTC
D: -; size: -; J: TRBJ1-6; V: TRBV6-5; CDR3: CASRKGLGSPLHF; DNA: TGTGCCAGCAGAAAAGGGTTGGGTTCACCCCTCCACTTT
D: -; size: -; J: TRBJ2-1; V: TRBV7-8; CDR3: CASSLEVVAKWQFF; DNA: TGTGCCAGCAGCTTAGAGGTTGTAGCGAAGTGGCAGTTCTTC
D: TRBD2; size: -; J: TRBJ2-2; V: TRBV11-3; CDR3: CASSLSWEGSTGELFF; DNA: TGTGCCAGCAGCTTAAGTTGGGAGGGAAGCACCGGGGAGCTGTTTTTT
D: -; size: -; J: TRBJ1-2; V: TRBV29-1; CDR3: CSVLQGGYTF; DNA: TGCAGCGTCCTACAGGGTGGCTACACCTTC
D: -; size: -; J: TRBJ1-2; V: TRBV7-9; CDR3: CASSPLKMFPREVVYGYTF; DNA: TGTGCCAGCAGCCCACTCAAAATGTTCCCCAGGGAGGTGGTCTATGGCTACACCTTC
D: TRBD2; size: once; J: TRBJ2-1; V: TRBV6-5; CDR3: CASGIAGPYNEQFF; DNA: TGTGCCAGCGGTATAGCGGGGCCCTACAATGAGCAGTTCTTC
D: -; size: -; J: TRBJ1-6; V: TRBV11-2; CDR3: CASSTGQVGSPLHF; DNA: TGTGCCAGCAGCACGGGCCAGGTGGGATCACCCCTCCACTTT
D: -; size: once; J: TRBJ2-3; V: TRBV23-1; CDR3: CASSPLGPPRDTQYF; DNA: TGCGCCAGCAGTCCTCTAGGACCCCCTCGAGATACGCAGTATTTT
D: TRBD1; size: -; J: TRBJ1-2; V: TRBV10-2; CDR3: CASRYRDRVGSYGYTF; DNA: TGCGCCAGCAGATACCGGGACAGGGTCGGGAGCTATGGCTACACCTTC
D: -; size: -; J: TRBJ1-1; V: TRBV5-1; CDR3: CASSWKGSDTEAFF; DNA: TGCGCCAGCAGCTGGAAGGGGTCCGACACTGAAGCTTTCTTT
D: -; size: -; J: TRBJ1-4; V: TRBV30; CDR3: CAWNRDPNEKLFF; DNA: TGTGCCTGGAACAGGGATCCTAATGAAAAACTGTTTTTT
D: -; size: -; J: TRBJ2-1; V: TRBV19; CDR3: CATMGGMFSINEQFF; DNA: TGTGCCACCATGGGGGGAATGTTCAGTATTAATGAGCAGTTCTTC
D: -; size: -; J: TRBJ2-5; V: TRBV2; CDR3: CASTLGGGLLETQYF; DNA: TGTGCCAGCACCCTGGGAGGGGGCCTTCTAGAGACCCAGTACTTC
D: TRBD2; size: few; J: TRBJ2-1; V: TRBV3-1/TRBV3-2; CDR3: CASSQDVAGDNEQFF; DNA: TGTGCCAGCAGCCAAGACGTAGCGGGGGACAATGAGCAGTTCTTC
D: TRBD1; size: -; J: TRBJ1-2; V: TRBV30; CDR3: CAWDTGVRGYTF; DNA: TGTGCCTGGGATACAGGGGTGAGGGGCTACACCTTC
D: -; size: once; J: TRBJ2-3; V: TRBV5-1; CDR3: CASSLAGGSSTDTQYF; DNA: TGCGCCAGCAGCTTGGCTGGGGGTAGTAGCACAGATACGCAGTATTTT
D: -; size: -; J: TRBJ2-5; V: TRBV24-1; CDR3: CATSDSGLIQETQYF; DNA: TGTGCCACCAGTGATTCGGGGCTGATTCAGGAGACCCAGTACTTC
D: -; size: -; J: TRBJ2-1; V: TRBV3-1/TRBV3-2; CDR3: CASSQDGRGPPYNEQFF; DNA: TGTGCCAGCAGCCAAGATGGGCGGGGGCCCCCCTACAATGAGCAGTTCTTC
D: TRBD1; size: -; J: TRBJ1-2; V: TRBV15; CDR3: CATSREGDRVVSGYTF; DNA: TGTGCCACCAGCAGAGAAGGGGACAGGGTCGTAAGTGGCTACACCTTC
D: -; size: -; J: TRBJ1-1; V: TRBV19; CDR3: CASSIQGPLGSEAFF; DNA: TGTGCCAGTAGTATACAGGGGCCACTCGGATCTGAAGCTTTCTTT
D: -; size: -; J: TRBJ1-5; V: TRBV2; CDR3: CASSEPLNQPQHF; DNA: TGTGCCAGCAGTGAGCCACTTAATCAGCCCCAGCATTTT
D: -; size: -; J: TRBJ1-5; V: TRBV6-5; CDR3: CASSSGNQPQHF; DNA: TGTGCCAGCAGTTCGGGCAATCAGCCCCAGCATTTT
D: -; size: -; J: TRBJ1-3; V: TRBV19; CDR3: CASSIREFGNTIYF; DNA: TGTGCCAGTAGTATCAGGGAATTCGGAAACACCATATATTTT
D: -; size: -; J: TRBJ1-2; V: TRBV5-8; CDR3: CASSLRLMGKTF; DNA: TGTGCCAGCAGCTTGAGATTAATGGGGAAAACCTTC
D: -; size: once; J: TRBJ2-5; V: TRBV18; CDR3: CASSPIQGETQYF; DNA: TGTGCCAGCTCACCAATACAGGGAGAGACCCAGTACTTC
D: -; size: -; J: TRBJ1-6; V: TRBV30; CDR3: CAWSPDGDNSPLHF; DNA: TGTGCCTGGAGCCCGGACGGTGATAATTCACCCCTCCACTTT
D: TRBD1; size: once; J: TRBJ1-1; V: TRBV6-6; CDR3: CASRAGTGNTEAFF; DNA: TGTGCCAGCAGGGCCGGGACAGGGAACACTGAAGCTTTCTTT
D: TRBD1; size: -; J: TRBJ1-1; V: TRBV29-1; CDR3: CSVGTGDNTEAFF; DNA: TGCAGCGTCGGGACAGGGGATAACACTGAAGCTTTCTTT
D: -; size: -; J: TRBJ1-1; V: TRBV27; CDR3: CASSLSGFTEAFF; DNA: TGTGCCAGCAGTTTATCAGGGTTCACTGAAGCTTTCTTT
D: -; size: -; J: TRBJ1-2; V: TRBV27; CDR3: CASSPGGGRATNYGYTF; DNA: TGTGCCAGCAGTCCTGGGGGGGGACGCGCTACTAACTATGGCTACACCTTC
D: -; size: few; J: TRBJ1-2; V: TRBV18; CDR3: CASSLLRYGYTF; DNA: TGTGCCAGCTCACTCCTAAGATATGGCTACACCTTC
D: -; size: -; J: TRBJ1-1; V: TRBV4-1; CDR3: CASSQGTGSNTEAFF; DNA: TGCGCCAGCAGCCAAGGGACGGGGTCTAACACTGAAGCTTTCTTT
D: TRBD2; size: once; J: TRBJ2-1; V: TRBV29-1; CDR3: CSVLQARGGEQFF; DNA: TGCAGCGTTCTTCAAGCGCGGGGGGGTGAGCAGTTCTTC
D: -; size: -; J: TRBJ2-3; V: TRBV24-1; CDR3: CATRQTDTQYF; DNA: TGTGCCACCAGACAGACAGATACGCAGTATTTT
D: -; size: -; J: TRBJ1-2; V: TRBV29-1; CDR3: CSVAAGGLRDGYTF; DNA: TGCAGCGTCGCTGCAGGAGGCTTACGGGATGGCTACACCTTC
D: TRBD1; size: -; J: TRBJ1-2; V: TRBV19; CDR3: CASSIRGQGARGYTF; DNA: TGTGCCAGTAGTATTCGGGGACAGGGGGCGCGTGGCTACACCTTC
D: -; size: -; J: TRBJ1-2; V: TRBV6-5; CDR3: CASRRRGEGYGYTF; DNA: TGTGCCAGCAGACGCAGGGGAGAGGGCTATGGCTACACCTTC
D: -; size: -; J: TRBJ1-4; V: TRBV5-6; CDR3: CASSLLGTREKLFF; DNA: TGTGCCAGCAGCTTGCTCGGGACGAGAGAAAAACTGTTTTTT
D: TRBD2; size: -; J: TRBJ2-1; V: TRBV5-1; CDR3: CASSRYVSGEVDEQFF; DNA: TGCGCCAGCAGCCGGTACGTTAGCGGGGAAGTGGATGAGCAGTTCTTC
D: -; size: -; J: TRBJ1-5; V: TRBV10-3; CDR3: CAISATGGFSDQPQHF; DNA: TGTGCCATCAGTGCAACCGGCGGCTTTTCTGATCAGCCCCAGCATTTT
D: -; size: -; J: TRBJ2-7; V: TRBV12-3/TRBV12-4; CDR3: CASREGASEQYF; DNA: TGTGCCAGCAGGGAAGGAGCTTCCGAGCAGTACTTC
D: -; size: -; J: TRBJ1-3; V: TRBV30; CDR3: CAWSAGRSSGNTIYF; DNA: TGTGCCTGGAGTGCGGGACGGAGCTCTGGAAACACCATATATTTT
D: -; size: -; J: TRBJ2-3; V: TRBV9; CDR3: CASDTRGASTDTQYF; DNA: TGTGCCAGCGACACCCGGGGGGCCAGCACAGATACGCAGTATTTT
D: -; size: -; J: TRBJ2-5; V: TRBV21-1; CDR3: CASSKGASPYF; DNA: TGTGCCAGCAGCAAAGGGGCTAGCCCGTACTTC
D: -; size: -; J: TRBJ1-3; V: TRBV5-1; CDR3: CASSPGNTIYF; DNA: TGCGCCAGCAGCCCCGGAAACACCATATATTTT
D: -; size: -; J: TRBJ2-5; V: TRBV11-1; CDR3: CASSLAGEEFQETQYF; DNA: TGTGCCAGCAGCTTAGCAGGGGAAGAGTTTCAAGAGACCCAGTACTTC
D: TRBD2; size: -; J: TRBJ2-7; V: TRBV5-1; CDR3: CASSPHSGTNEQYF; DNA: TGCGCCAGCAGCCCCCACAGCGGGACTAACGAGCAGTACTTC
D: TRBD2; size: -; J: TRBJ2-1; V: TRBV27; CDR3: CASSLYLAGGRNEQFF; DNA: TGTGCCAGCAGTTTATACCTAGCGGGGGGGAGGAATGAGCAGTTCTTC
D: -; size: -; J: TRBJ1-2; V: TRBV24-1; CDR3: CATSDSGGYGYTF; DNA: TGTGCCACCAGTGATTCTGGGGGGTACGGCTACACCTTC